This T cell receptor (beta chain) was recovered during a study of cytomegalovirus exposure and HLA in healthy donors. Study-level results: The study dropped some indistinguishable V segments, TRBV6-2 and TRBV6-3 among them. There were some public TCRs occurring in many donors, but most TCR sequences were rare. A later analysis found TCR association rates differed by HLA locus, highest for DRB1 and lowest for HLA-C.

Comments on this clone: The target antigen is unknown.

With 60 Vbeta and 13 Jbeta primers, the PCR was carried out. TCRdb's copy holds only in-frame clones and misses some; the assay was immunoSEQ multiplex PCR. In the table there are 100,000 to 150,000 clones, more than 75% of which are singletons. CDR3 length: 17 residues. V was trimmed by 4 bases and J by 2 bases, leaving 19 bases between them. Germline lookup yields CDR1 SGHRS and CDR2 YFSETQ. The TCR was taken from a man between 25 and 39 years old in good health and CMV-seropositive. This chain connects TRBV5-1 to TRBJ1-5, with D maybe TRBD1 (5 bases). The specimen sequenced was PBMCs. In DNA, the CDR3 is TGCGCCAGCAGCGCGGGGGAACTCTTTGGCGGCAATCAGCCCCAGCATTTT. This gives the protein CASSAGELFGGNQPQHF.